The clone carrying this T cell receptor (beta chain) was detected ten times or more. As yet, its antigen is unknown. This sample is drawn from a study of T cells in Graves' hyperthyroidism and ophthalmopathy. Germline assignment: CDR1 SGHAT and CDR2 FQNNGV. This CDR3 is 15 amino acids long. After removal of 5 bases from V and 6 bases from J, the junction contained 11 bases not matched to a gene. TCR beta CDR3 sequences were amplified from RNA transcripts. TCR CDR3 regions were first amplified by RT-PCR with HTBI primers. In TCRdb, the multiplex PCR reads were re-called with MiXCR into one record per CDR3 protein. The data contain fewer than 500,000 distinct CDR3 sequences, under 15% of them seen just once; the ten biggest clones take up about 13%. Findings and caveats of the study: Blood samples included most of the expanded thyroid clonotypes exceeding 0.001.

The J gene is TRBJ2-7, the V gene TRBV11-2; 9 bases line up with TRBD2. This receptor was taken from a man between 18 and 35 years old with Graves' ophthalmopathy. The sequencing input was blood. CDR3 loop: CASSQGLALFLEQYF. The CDR3 nucleotides are TGTGCCAGCAGCCAGGGACTAGCCCTTTTTCTCGAGCAGTACTTC.